Sequencing of this TCR beta chain was carried out in a study of neurological immune-mediated disorders. The CDR3 covers 18 residues. Trimming took 1 base from V and 4 from J, leaving 19 bases between them. The germline V gene encodes CDR1 SGHTA and CDR2 FQGTGA. There are many counts of this clonotype. The target antigen is unknown. Study observations and caveats: HTLV-1-associated myelopathy had the most TCR clonal expansion, whereas multiple sclerosis had the least (lower than in healthy controls). No sharing of CDR3 amino acid sequences was observed among expanded clones across subjects, suggesting private repertoires in all groups.

The yield of each sequencing run was over 170 million TCR-beta sequences from 15-18 subjects. TCRdb passed the 5' RACE reads through MiXCR, listing each CDR3 protein once. The sample shows about 77,000 distinct CDR3 sequences, around a tenth of them seen only once. V usage is TRBV7-3 and J usage is TRBJ2-2; perhaps TRBD2 as D (5 bases). The sample taken for sequencing was PBMCs. This receptor was identified in a man aged 50 to 59 in good health. The CDR3 is CASSLRTGSSPRTGELFF. For the CDR3, the DNA is TGTGCCAGCAGCTTAAGAACGGGATCCTCCCCCCGCACCGGGGAGCTGTTTTTT.